The 5 T cell receptor beta chains reported below all come from one sample, sequenced in a study of neurological immune-mediated disorders. TCRdb re-called the 5' RACE reads with MiXCR, one entry per CDR3 protein. This sample has about 46,000 distinct CDR3 sequences; 3% to 3.5% occur once, and the top ten carry approximately 15%. The sample was PBMCs. These receptors came from a woman aged 45-60 years with multiple sclerosis.

This clonotype occurred many times. The DNA of the CDR3 is TGTGCCAGCAGCACGACAGGGGGCGAAGAGACCCAGTACTTC. As protein: CASSTTGGEETQYF. The chain couples TRBV5-6 to TRBJ2-5; TRBD1 agrees at 10 bases. V lost 4 bases to trimming and J lost 3 bases; unmatched junction nucleotides: 3. Germline-derived CDR1 and CDR2 are SGHDT and YYEEEE. The CDR3 is 14 amino acids.

The CDR3 is CASSADRLEAFF. CDR3 DNA sequence: TGCGCCAGCAGCGCCGACAGGCTTGAAGCTTTCTTT. The rearrangement links TRBV5-1 to TRBJ1-1; tentatively, D is TRBD1 (6 bases). The germline CDR1 and CDR2 sequences are SGHRS and YFSETQ. Trimming removed 4 bases at V and 7 bases at J, with 11 bases between. This CDR3 is built from 12 residues.

This clonotype was seen at least ten times. The rearrangement uses TRBV29-1 and TRBJ2-3; 9 bases are a match to TRBD2. Germline CDR1 is SQVTM and CDR2 is ANQGSEA. V lost 8 bases to trimming and J lost 1 base; unmatched junction nucleotides: 13. The CDR3 spans 16 residues. The CDR3 spells CSSRTGLAGGTDTQYF. CDR3 coding DNA: TGCAGCTCCCGGACAGGATTAGCGGGGGGCACAGATACGCAGTATTTT.

This clonotype was seen many times. The chain uses TRBV20-1 and TRBJ2-7, with 7 bases that match TRBD2. The CDR3 consists of 14 residues. With V trimmed by 5 bases and J by 7 bases, 14 bases remained unmatched. CDR1 DFQATT and CDR2 SNEGSKA come from the germline V gene (reference sequence). The chain's CDR3 is CSAFKTGGQWEQYF. The CDR3 bases are TGCAGTGCTTTCAAAACGGGAGGCCAGTGGGAGCAGTACTTC.

There are a few counts of this clonotype. J is TRBJ2-5 and V is TRBV12-3 or TRBV12-4; TRBD1 agrees at 7 bases. This CDR3 spans 13 amino acids. With V trimmed by 1 base and J by 10 bases, 6 bases remained unmatched. The CDR3 loop reads CASSLGGQAHQYF. The CDR3 DNA reads as TGTGCCAGCAGTTTAGGAGGACAGGCACACCAGTACTTC.